Listed below are T cell receptor beta chains from one sample, sequenced in a study of OX40 agonist ivuxolimab in advanced cancers. TCRdb's copy holds only in-frame clones and misses some; the assay was immunoSEQ multiplex PCR. The sample carries about 98,000 clones, roughly nine tenths recorded once. The sample consisted of CD4+ or CD8+ T cells sorted from blood, taken in a trial of the OX40 agonist ivuxolimab. The receptors here all came from an adult with an advanced solid tumor such as melanoma, head and neck, liver or kidney cancer. Both conserved end residues are part of each CDR3. The D gene is left open where the match is weak. Not every row has a clone size; where given, it reads once, few, many or a size class.

J | size | D | V | DNA | CDR3
TRBJ2-2 | - | TRBD2 | TRBV28 | TGTGCCAGCAGTCCGGGGGGAGAGGGCGCCGGGGAGCTGTTTTTT | CASSPGGEGAGELFF
TRBJ2-3 | - | TRBD2 | TRBV10-1 | TGCGCCAGCAGTGATTGGGGAGGGCCGGCAGATACGCAGTATTTT | CASSDWGGPADTQYF
TRBJ2-7 | - | TRBD2 | TRBV6-5 | TGTGCCAGCAGTTACGGGACTAGCGGGAGCTCCTACGAGCAGTACTTC | CASSYGTSGSSYEQYF
TRBJ1-1 | - | TRBD1 | TRBV28 | TGTGCCAGCAGTGTGGGGGGACAGACGGAGAACACTGAAGCTTTCTTT | CASSVGGQTENTEAFF
TRBJ2-3 | - | - | TRBV19 | TGTGCCAGTAGTAGGACAGATACGCAGTATTTT | CASSRTDTQYF
TRBJ2-1 | - | TRBD2 | TRBV4-1 | TGCGCCAGCAGCCAAGGGAGCACTAGCGGGGCGTGGGGACGCAATGAGCAGTTCTTC | CASSQGSTSGAWGRNEQFF
TRBJ1-2 | - | - | TRBV28 | TGTGCCAGCAGTACACAGGAGTCCTACACCTTC | CASSTQESYTF
TRBJ2-2 | once | TRBD2 | TRBV5-1 | TGCGCCAGCAGCCTCATGCTAGCGGGAGGGCAAACCGGGGAGCTGTTTTTT | CASSLMLAGGQTGELFF
TRBJ1-5 | - | - | TRBV7-9 | TGTGCCAGCAGCGAACAAGGCGGGGTCAATCAGCCCCAGCATTTT | CASSEQGGVNQPQHF
TRBJ1-5 | - | - | TRBV20-1 | TGCAGTGCTAGGGGGGGAGGGCCCCAGCATTTT | CSARGGGPQHF